The present TCR beta chain was sequenced within a study of T cell clones after liver transplantation. Study information: Samples came from ITN030ST, which attempted immunosuppression withdrawal within 2 years of liver transplantation. HCV positivity affected three of eight recipients; the rest lacked autoimmune or viral indications. Timepoints were pre-transplant, pre-withdrawal, and after withdrawal was completed or failed.

The table came from immunoSEQ multiplex PCR; TCRdb's copy has only in-frame clones and leaves some out. The repertoire holds 50,000 to 55,000 clones, with 55% to 85% as singletons. Trimming cost V 4 bases and J 2 bases, with 11 bases left between them. The CDR3 is 14 amino acids. Per the germline V gene, CDR1 is SGHTA and CDR2 is FQGNSA. Study findings and constraints: Compared with third party-reactive sequences, donor-reactive ones declined more, independent of withdrawal success.

As to this clone: Its antigen is undetermined.

The gene calls are TRBV7-2 and TRBJ1-2; D is uncertain. The TCR originated in a human patient who received a liver transplant. Among the T cells, some may be from the graft donor. The sequenced sample was CD4+ T cells from blood, obtained around 52 months after liver transplant. CDR3 in DNA: TGTGCCAGCAGCTCGAGTGTTATCAACTATGGCTACACCTTC. Protein: CASSSSVINYGYTF.